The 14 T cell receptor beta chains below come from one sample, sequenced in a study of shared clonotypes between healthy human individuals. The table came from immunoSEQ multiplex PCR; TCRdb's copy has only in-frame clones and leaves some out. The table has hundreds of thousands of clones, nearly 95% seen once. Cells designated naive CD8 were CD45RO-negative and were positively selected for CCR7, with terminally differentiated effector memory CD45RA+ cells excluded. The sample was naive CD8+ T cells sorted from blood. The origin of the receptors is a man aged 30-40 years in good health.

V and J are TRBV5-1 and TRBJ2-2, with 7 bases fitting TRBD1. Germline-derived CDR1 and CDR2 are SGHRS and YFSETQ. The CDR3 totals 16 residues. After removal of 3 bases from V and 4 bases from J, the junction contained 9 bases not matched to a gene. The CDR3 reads CASSSDRAYGTGELFF. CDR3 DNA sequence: TGCGCCAGCAGCTCCGACAGGGCTTACGGCACCGGGGAGCTGTTTTTT.

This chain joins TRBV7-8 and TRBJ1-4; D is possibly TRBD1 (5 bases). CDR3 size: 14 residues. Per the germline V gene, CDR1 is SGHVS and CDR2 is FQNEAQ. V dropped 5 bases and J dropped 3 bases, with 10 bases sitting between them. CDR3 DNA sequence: TGTGCCAGCAGCGCCCCGGGACCTAATGAAAAACTGTTTTTT. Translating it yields CASSAPGPNEKLFF.

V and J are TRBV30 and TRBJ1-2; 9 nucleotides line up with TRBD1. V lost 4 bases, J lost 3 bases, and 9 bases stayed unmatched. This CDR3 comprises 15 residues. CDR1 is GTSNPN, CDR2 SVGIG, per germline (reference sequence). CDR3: CAWMDRGNLDYGYTF. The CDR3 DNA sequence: TGTGCCTGGATGGACAGGGGAAATTTGGACTATGGCTACACCTTC.

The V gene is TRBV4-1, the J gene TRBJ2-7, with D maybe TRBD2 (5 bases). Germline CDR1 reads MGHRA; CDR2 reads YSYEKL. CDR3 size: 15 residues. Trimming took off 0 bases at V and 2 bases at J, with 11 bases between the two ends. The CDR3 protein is CASSQEPSSTYEQYF. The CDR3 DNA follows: TGCGCCAGCAGCCAAGAACCTAGCAGTACCTACGAGCAGTACTTC.

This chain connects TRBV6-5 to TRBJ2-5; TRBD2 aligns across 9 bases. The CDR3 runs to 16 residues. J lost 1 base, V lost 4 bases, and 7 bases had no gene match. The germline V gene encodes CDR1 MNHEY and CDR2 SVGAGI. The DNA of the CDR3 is TGTGCCAGCAGTTTAATTCTTAGCGGGGGCCAAGAGACCCAGTACTTC. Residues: CASSLILSGGQETQYF.

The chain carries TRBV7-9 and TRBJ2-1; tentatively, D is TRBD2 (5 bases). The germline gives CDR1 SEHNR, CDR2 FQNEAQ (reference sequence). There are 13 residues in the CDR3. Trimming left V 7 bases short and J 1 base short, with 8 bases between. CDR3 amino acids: CASTGDSYNEQFF. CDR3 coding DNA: TGTGCCAGCACCGGGGATTCCTACAATGAGCAGTTCTTC.

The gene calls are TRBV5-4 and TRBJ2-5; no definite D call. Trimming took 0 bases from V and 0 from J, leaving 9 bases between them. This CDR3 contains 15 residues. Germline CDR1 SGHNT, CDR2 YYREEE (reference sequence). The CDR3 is CASSLVDEYQETQYF. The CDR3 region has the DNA TGTGCCAGCAGCTTGGTCGATGAGTACCAAGAGACCCAGTACTTC.

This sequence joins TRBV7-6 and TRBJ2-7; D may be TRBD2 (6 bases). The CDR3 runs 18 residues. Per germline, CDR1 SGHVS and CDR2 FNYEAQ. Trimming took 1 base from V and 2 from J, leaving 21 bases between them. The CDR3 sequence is CASSLGSSGASTTYEQYF. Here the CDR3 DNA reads TGTGCCAGCAGCTTAGGAAGTAGCGGCGCGTCAACCACCTACGAGCAGTACTTC.

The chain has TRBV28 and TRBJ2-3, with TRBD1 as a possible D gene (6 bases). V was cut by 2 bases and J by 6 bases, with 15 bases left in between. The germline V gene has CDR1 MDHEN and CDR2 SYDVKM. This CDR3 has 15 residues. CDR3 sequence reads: CASSLTPTQGDTQYF. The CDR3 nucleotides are TGTGCCAGCAGTTTAACCCCGACCCAGGGGGATACGCAGTATTTT.

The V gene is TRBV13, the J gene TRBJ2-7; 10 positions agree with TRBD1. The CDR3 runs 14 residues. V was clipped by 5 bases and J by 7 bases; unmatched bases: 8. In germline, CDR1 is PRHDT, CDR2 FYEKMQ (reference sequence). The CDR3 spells CASSPGTGVREQYF. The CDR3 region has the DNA TGTGCCAGCAGCCCCGGGACAGGGGTGAGGGAGCAGTACTTC.

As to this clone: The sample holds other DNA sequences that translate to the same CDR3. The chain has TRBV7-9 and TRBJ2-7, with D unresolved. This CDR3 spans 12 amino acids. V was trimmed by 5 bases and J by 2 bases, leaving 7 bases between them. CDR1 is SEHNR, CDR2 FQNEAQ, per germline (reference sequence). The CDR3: CASSPGTYEQYF. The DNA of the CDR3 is TGTGCCAGCAGCCCTGGGACCTACGAGCAGTACTTC. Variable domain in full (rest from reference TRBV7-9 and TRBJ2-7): DTGVSQNPRHKITKRGQNVTFRCDPISEHNRLYWYRQTLGQGPEFLTYFQNEAQLEKSRLLSDRFSAERPKGSFSTLEIQRTEQGDSAMYLCASSPGTYEQYFGPGTRLTVT.

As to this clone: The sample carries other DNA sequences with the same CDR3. For the CDR3, the DNA is TGTGCCAGCAGCTCCCTCAATGAGCAGTTCTTC. Its translation: CASSSLNEQFF. The chain carries TRBV9 and TRBJ2-1; no clear D gene. The CDR3 has 11 residues. Trimming removed 4 bases at V and 6 bases at J, with 5 bases between. Germline CDR1 is SGDLS and CDR2 is YYNGEE.

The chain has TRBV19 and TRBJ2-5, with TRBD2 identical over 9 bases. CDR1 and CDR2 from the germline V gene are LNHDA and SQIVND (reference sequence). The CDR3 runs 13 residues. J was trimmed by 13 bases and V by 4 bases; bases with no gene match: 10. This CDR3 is CASSRSSGDSLYF. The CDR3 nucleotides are TGTGCCAGTAGTAGGTCTAGCGGGGACTCTCTGTACTTC.

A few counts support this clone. The CDR3 nucleotides read TGTGCCAGCAGCTTAAATTGGAACACCGGGGAGCTGTTTTTT. This sequence encodes CASSLNWNTGELFF. This chain uses TRBV7-9 with TRBJ2-2; D unresolved. Trimming stripped 2 bases from V and 1 base from J, with 5 bases between. CDR1 and CDR2 from the germline V gene are SEHNR and FQNEAQ (reference sequence). The CDR3 length is 14 residues.